The entry below describes one TCR beta chain. These data originate in a study of shared clonotypes between healthy human individuals. CDR1 and CDR2 (germline): WNHNN, SYGVQD (reference sequence). The CDR3 has 14 residues. J was trimmed by 6 bases and V by 2 bases; bases with no gene match: 1. Positive CCR7 selection of CD45RO-negative cells yielded the naive CD8 cells, and terminally differentiated effector memory CD45RA+ cells were excluded. TCRdb's copy holds only in-frame clones and misses some; the assay was immunoSEQ multiplex PCR. The sample holds over 2 million clones, about 95% seen once. Sequenced input: naive CD8+ T cells sorted from blood. The TCR originated in a man between 18 and 35 years old in good health. The genes are TRBV10-1 and TRBJ2-2; 9 nucleotides line up with TRBD1. CDR3 protein: CASSETGGPGELFF. CDR3 bases: TGCGCCAGCAGTGAGACAGGGGGCCCCGGGGAGCTGTTTTTT.